One sample yielded the 18 T cell receptor beta chains listed below, sequenced in a study of metastatic and nonmetastatic thyroid tumors. No treatment had been given to any patient before thyroid surgery. TCRdb reanalyzed the PCR reads via MiXCR. The data show 50,000 to 65,000 clones, less than 5% seen once. Sequences were obtained from blood. These receptor sequences come from a female donor with papillary thyroid cancer or a benign thyroid nodule (not recorded which). Some clones in this sample may be carry-over from other donors' samples.

This clone was seen only a few times. The junction does not match germline at one end; this may be a read error. This chain links TRBV5-4 with TRBJ1-2; D perhaps matches TRBD1 (6 bases). Germline CDR1 and CDR2: SGHNT and YYREEE (reference sequence). The CDR3 consists of 13 residues. The CDR3 loop is CSSSLVTGNGYTF. CDR3 bases: TGTTCCAGCAGCTTGGTCACAGGGAATGGCTACACCTTC.

The rearrangement joins TRBV12-3 or TRBV12-4 to TRBJ2-4; tentatively, D is TRBD2 (5 bases). The CDR3 length is 13 residues. V was clipped by 2 bases and J by 8 bases, with 10 bases between them. Written as DNA, the CDR3 is TGTGCCAGCAGTTTAATTGAAGCGGACATTCAGTACTTC. Amino acid sequence: CASSLIEADIQYF.

V and J are TRBV27 and TRBJ1-5; 7 bases agree with TRBD1. Trimming cost V 6 bases and J 9 bases; bases outside gene matches: 2. The CDR3 runs 11 residues. CDR1 is MNHEY, CDR2 SMNVEV, per germline (reference sequence). The CDR3 loop reads CASSAGGPQHF. The CDR3 DNA sequence: TGTGCCAGCAGCGCAGGGGGGCCCCAGCATTTT.

This clone was seen ten or more times. This rearrangement joins TRBV2 to TRBJ1-1; possibly TRBD1 for D (5 bases). The V gene lost 7 bases and the J gene lost 1 base, with 13 bases spanning the gap. Germline V gene sequence: CDR1 SNHLY, CDR2 FYNNEI. The CDR3 length is 14 residues. CDR3 residues: CASNRGGANTEAFF. The CDR3 nucleotides are TGTGCCAGCAACCGCGGGGGAGCGAACACTGAAGCTTTCTTT.

This clone was observed a handful of times. The chain uses TRBV6-2 or TRBV6-3 and TRBJ1-1; D ambiguous. In germline, CDR1 is MNHEY, CDR2 SVGEGT. The CDR3 is 15 residues long. Trimming cost V 3 bases and J 4 bases, with 15 bases left between them. CDR3 sequence (DNA): TGTGCCAGCAGTTATCGAGGCGCCTGGGGCACTGAAGCTTTCTTT. Its protein product is CASSYRGAWGTEAFF.

This clone was observed at least ten times. This rearrangement joins TRBV24-1 to TRBJ2-1, with D unclear. Trimming left V 6 bases short and J 0 bases short, with 11 bases between. CDR1 and CDR2 from the germline V gene are KGHDR and SFDVKD. The CDR3 is 15 amino acids. The DNA for the CDR3 is TGTGCCACCAGTCCGGGCTTAAGCTCCTACAATGAGCAGTTCTTC. Protein: CATSPGLSSYNEQFF.

Concerning this clone itself: The junction does not match germline at one end; this may be a read error. The chain combines TRBV12-5 with TRBJ2-1; 16 bases agree with TRBD2. The CDR3 is 16 amino acids. Germline V gene sequence: CDR1 LGHNT, CDR2 FRNRAP. DNA of the CDR3: TGTGCTAGTGTCCAGGGACTAGCGGGGGGGGTGAATGAGAAGTTCTTC. Protein sequence: CASVQGLAGGVNEKFF.

The table lists this clone with many counts. V gene TRBV5-1 combines with J gene TRBJ1-1; D is uncertain. CDR3 length: 14 amino acids. The germline V and J ends were trimmed by 0 bases and 0 bases, with 6 bases remaining between them. Germline assignment: CDR1 SGHRS and CDR2 YFSETQ. The CDR3 sequence is CASSLGAMNTEAFF. In DNA form, the CDR3 reads TGCGCCAGCAGCTTGGGGGCCATGAACACTGAAGCTTTCTTT. Combining the CDR3 with reference TRBV5-1 and TRBJ1-1 gives the whole variable domain KAGVTQTPRYLIKTRGQQVTLSCSPISGHRSVSWYQQTPGQGLQFLFEYFSETQRNKGNFPGRFSGRQFSNSRSEMNVSTLELGDSALYLCASSLGAMNTEAFFGQGTRLTVV.

In its sample, this clone was seen many times. This rearrangement joins TRBV19 to TRBJ1-2, with 11 bases identical to TRBD1. Looked up from germline, CDR1 is LNHDA and CDR2 is SQIVND (reference sequence). V lost 7 bases, J lost 4 bases, and 11 bases stayed unmatched. The CDR3 covers 16 residues. CDR3 in amino acids: CASTSLRDRGTYGYTF. In DNA form, the CDR3 reads TGTGCCAGTACTAGCCTCCGGGACAGGGGGACCTATGGCTACACCTTC.

Comments on this clone: At one of its ends the junction is not consistent with the germline gene, which may arise from a read error. J is TRBJ2-1 and V is TRBV24-1; tentative D call: TRBD2 (6 bases). The germline V gene encodes CDR1 KGHDR and CDR2 SFDVKD. The CDR3 contains 18 residues. The CDR3 loop is CATGEQAPGTGLYNDQFF. The CDR3 DNA is TGTGCCACCGGTGAACAGGCTCCCGGGACTGGACTCTACAATGATCAGTTCTTC.

This clone was recorded many times. V usage is TRBV11-3 and J usage is TRBJ2-7; tentative D call: TRBD2 (7 bases). CDR3 length: 14 residues. The germline V gene encodes CDR1 SGHNT and CDR2 YENEEA. V dropped 5 bases and J dropped 4 bases, with 15 bases sitting between them. The CDR3 region is CASSPSRGAYEQYF. CDR3 in DNA: TGTGCCAGCAGCCCTAGCCGGGGGGCTTACGAGCAGTACTTC.

This clone was seen a handful of times. The chain joins TRBV7-3 to TRBJ2-2, with D hard to call. The ends were cut back, 3 bases at V and 7 bases at J, with 15 bases in the middle. The germline gives CDR1 SGHTA, CDR2 FQGTGA. The CDR3 covers 15 residues. The CDR3 reads CASSLETELGGELFF. For the CDR3, the DNA is TGTGCCAGCAGCTTGGAAACGGAGCTGGGCGGGGAGCTGTTTTTT.

This clone was seen many times. The chain joins TRBV2 to TRBJ2-1; the D is unclear. This CDR3 is built from 11 residues. Germline lookup yields CDR1 SNHLY and CDR2 FYNNEI. V was trimmed by 4 bases and J by 4 bases, leaving 2 bases between them. In DNA form, the CDR3 reads TGTGCCAGCAGTGGGTACAATGAGCAGTTCTTC. Protein product: CASSGYNEQFF. Supplemented by reference TRBV2 and TRBJ2-1, the full variable domain reads EPEVTQTPSHQVTQMGQEVILRCVPISNHLYFYWYRQILGQKVEFLVSFYNNEISEKSEIFDDQFSVERPDGSNFTLKIRSTKLEDSAMYFCASSGYNEQFFGPGTRLTVL.

This clone was seen at least ten times. The chain uses TRBV7-9 and TRBJ2-1; 10 positions agree with TRBD2. Germline V gene lookup returns CDR1 SEHNR and CDR2 FQNEAQ (reference sequence). Germline trimming cut 4 bases from V and 1 base from J; bases unmatched to any gene: 10. CDR3 length: 18 residues. Written as DNA, the CDR3 is TGTGCCAGCAGCTCGCCTAACAGCGGGAGGGAGTCCTACAATGAGCAGTTCTTC. Encoded protein: CASSSPNSGRESYNEQFF.

Ten or more counts support this clone. The rearrangement uses TRBV9 and TRBJ2-3; TRBD2 agrees at 7 bases. The CDR3 is made up of 14 amino acids. J gave up 6 bases and V 0 bases, and 4 bases lay outside the gene matches. Per the germline V gene, CDR1 is SGDLS and CDR2 is YYNGEE. The DNA for the CDR3 is TGTGCCAGCAGCGTAGCAGCGGGAAGGGATACGCAGTATTTT. It yields the protein CASSVAAGRDTQYF.

A word on this clone: A much larger clone differs from this one at a single base, so this may be a read error. The chain couples TRBV19 to TRBJ1-4; 7 nucleotides agree with TRBD1. Germline CDR1 LNHDA, CDR2 SQIVND (reference sequence). V lost 6 bases to trimming and J lost 5 bases; unmatched junction nucleotides: 12. The CDR3 covers 16 residues. The CDR3 DNA is TGTGCCAGTAGACTTAACCCGGGACAGCAGAATGAAAAACTGTTTTTT. It encodes CASRLNPGQQNEKLFF.

Only a few counts were recorded for this clone. This chain connects TRBV19 to TRBJ1-2; 7 bases are shared with TRBD1. Losses at the gene ends were 5 bases for V and 13 bases for J; bases not matched to a gene: 16. The CDR3 totals 14 residues. Germline CDR1 LNHDA, CDR2 SQIVND (reference sequence). The CDR3 DNA is TGTGCCAGTAGTGTTCGGGGGGACAGCGGTTGCTGCACCTTC. Translation gives CASSVRGDSGCCTF.

This clone has a count of ten or more. A clone one base away is much larger, so this may be a read error. The gene calls are TRBV11-3 and TRBJ2-7; 7 bases fit TRBD1. The V gene's germline CDR1 is SGHNT and CDR2 YENEEA. CDR3 length: 13 amino acids. CDR3 bases: TGTACCAGCAGCCCCGGGACAGCTTACGAGCAGTACTTC. Its protein product is CTSSPGTAYEQYF.